This T cell receptor (beta chain) was retrieved from a study of vaccination and CD4 T cells after COVID-19. Study-level information: Day 14 and days 161 to 241 post-vaccination were the sampling points for a few convalescent patients. The cells were exposed to overlapping spike peptides originating from SARS-CoV-2, HCoV-NL63, HCoV-OC43 and HCoV-229E for stimulation. Control cultures were given a CEFX pool, an HIV-1 Nef pool, or no peptide.

With V trimmed by 4 bases and J by 1 base, 15 bases remained unmatched. Germline-derived CDR1 and CDR2 are SEHNR and FQNEAQ (reference sequence). The CDR3 length is 18 residues. Cultured CD4+ T-cell DNA underwent Oncomine TCR Beta short-read sequencing. TCRdb used MiXCR to reprocess the PCR reads, holding one entry per CDR3 protein. The repertoire includes about 25,000 distinct CDR3 sequences, 25% to 30% of them detected once, and under 8.5% sits in the top ten. With regard to this clonotype: Its antigen is not identified.

The time point was: late sampling 161 to 241 days after vaccination in three convalescent patients. Documented treatment: roughly 11-day PBMC culture with coronavirus spike peptide pools or control peptides (ViraFEST assay). Per well, approximately 2.1 million PBMCs were cultured in the presence of around 11 IU/ml IL-2 and 9 to 10 ug/ml peptide pools. V gene TRBV7-9 combines with J gene TRBJ1-1; 7 bases are shared with TRBD1. Sequenced here: CD4+ T cells from blood, cultured in vitro, sampled about 7 months after SARS-CoV-2 vaccination. The TCR was taken from a human donor who had recovered from COVID-19. CDR3 sequence: CASSWRQGGGDGNTEAFF. The DNA of the CDR3 is TGTGCCAGCAGCTGGAGACAGGGTGGAGGTGATGGGAACACTGAAGCTTTCTTT. The variable domain in full, with the rest retrieved from reference TRBV7-9 and TRBJ1-1, is DTGVSQNPRHKITKRGQNVTFRCDPISEHNRLYWYRQTLGQGPEFLTYFQNEAQLEKSRLLSDRFSAERPKGSFSTLEIQRTEQGDSAMYLCASSWRQGGGDGNTEAFFGQGTRLTVV.